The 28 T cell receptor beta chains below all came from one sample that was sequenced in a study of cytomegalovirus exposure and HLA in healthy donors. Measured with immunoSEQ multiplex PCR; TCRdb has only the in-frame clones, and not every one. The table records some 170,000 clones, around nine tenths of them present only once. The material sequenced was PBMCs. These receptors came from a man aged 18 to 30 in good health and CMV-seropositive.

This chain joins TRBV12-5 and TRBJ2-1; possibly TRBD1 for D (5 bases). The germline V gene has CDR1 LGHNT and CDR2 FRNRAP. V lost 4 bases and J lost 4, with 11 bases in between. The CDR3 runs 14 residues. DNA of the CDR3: TGTGCTAGTGGTTCCCTAAGGGGTTACAATGAGCAGTTCTTC. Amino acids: CASGSLRGYNEQFF.

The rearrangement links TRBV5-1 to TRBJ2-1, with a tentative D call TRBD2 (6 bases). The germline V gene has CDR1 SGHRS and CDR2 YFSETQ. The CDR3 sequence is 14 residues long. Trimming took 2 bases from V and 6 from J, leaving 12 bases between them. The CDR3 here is CASSFTGGPNEQFF. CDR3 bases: TGCGCCAGCAGCTTTACAGGAGGGCCCAATGAGCAGTTCTTC.

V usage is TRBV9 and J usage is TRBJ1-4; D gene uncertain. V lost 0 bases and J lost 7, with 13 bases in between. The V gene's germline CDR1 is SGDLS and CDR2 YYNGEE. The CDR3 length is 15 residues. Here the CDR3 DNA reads TGTGCCAGCAGCGTAGAGATGGCGGAAAGTGAAAAACTGTTTTTT. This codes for CASSVEMAESEKLFF.

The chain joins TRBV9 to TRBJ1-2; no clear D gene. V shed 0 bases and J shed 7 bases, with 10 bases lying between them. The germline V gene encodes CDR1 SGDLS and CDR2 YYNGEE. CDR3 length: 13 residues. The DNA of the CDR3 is TGTGCCAGCAGCGTAGTGTCAAGCGGTGGCTACACCTTC. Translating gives CASSVVSSGGYTF. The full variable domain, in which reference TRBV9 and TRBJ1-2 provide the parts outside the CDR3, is DSGVTQTPKHLITATGQRVTLRCSPRSGDLSVYWYQQSLDQGLQFLIQYYNGEERAKGNILERFSAQQFPDLHSELNLSSLELGDSALYFCASSVVSSGGYTFGSGTRLTVV.

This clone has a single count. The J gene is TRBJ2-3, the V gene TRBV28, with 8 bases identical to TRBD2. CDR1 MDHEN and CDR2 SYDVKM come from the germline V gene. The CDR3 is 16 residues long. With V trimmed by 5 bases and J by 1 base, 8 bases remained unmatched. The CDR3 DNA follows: TGTGCCAGCAGTCTAGCGGGTTTGAGTGGCACAGATACGCAGTATTTT. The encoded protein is CASSLAGLSGTDTQYF.

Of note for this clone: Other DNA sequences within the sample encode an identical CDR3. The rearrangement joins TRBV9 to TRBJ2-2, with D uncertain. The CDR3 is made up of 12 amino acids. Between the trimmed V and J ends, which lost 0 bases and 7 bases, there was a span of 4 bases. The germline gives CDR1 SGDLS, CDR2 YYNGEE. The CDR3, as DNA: TGTGCCAGCAGCGTAGCTAGCGGGGAGCTGTTTTTT. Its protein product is CASSVASGELFF. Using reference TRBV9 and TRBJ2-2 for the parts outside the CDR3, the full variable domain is DSGVTQTPKHLITATGQRVTLRCSPRSGDLSVYWYQQSLDQGLQFLIQYYNGEERAKGNILERFSAQQFPDLHSELNLSSLELGDSALYFCASSVASGELFFGEGSRLTVL.

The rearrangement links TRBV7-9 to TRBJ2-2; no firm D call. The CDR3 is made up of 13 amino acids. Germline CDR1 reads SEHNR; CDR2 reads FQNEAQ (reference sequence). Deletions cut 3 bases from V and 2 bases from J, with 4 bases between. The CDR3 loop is CASSLSNTGELFF. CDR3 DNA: TGTGCCAGCAGCTTGAGCAACACCGGGGAGCTGTTTTTT. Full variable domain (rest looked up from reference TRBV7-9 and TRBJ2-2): DTGVSQNPRHKITKRGQNVTFRCDPISEHNRLYWYRQTLGQGPEFLTYFQNEAQLEKSRLLSDRFSAERPKGSFSTLEIQRTEQGDSAMYLCASSLSNTGELFFGEGSRLTVL.

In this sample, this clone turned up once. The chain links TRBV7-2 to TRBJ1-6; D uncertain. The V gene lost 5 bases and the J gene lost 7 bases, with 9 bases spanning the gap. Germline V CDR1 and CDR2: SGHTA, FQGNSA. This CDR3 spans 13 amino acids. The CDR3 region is CASSPTANSPLHF. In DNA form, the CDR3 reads TGTGCCAGCAGCCCTACCGCGAATTCACCCCTCCACTTT. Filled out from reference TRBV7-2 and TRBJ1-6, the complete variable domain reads GAGVSQSPSNKVTEKGKDVELRCDPISGHTALYWYRQSLGQGLEFLIYFQGNSAPDKSGLPSDRFSAERTGGSVSTLTIQRTQQEDSAVYLCASSPTANSPLHFGNGTRLTVT.

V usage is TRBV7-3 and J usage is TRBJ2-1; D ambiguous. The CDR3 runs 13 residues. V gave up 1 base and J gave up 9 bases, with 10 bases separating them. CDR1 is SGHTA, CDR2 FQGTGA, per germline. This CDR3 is CASSLNQLGEQFF. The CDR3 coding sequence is TGTGCCAGCAGCTTAAATCAGCTAGGTGAGCAGTTCTTC.

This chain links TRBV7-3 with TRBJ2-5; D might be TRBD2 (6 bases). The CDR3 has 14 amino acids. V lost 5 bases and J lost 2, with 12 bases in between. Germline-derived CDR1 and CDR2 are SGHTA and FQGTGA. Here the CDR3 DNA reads TGTGCCAGCAGCCCTACTAGCCCACAAGAGACCCAGTACTTC. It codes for CASSPTSPQETQYF. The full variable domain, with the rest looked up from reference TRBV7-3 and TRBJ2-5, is GAGVSQTPSNKVTEKGKYVELRCDPISGHTALYWYRQSLGQGPEFLIYFQGTGAADDSGLPNDRFFAVRPEGSVSTLKIQRTERGDSAVYLCASSPTSPQETQYFGPGTRLLVL.

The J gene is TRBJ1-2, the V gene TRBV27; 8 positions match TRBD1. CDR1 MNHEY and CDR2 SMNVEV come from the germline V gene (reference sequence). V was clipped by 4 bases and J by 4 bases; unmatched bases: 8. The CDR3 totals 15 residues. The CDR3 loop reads CASSSTGGAGYGYTF. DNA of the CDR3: TGTGCCAGCAGTTCCACAGGGGGAGCCGGCTATGGCTACACCTTC.

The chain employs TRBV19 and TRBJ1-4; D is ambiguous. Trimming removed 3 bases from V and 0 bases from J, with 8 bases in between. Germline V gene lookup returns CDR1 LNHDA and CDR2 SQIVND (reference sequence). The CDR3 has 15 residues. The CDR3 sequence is CASSIRFATNEKLFF. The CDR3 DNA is TGTGCCAGTAGTATCAGGTTTGCAACTAATGAAAAACTGTTTTTT. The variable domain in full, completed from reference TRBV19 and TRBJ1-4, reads DGGITQSPKYLFRKEGQNVTLSCEQNLNHDAMYWYRQDPGQGLRLIYYSQIVNDFQKGDIAEGYSVSREKKESFPLTVTSAQKNPTAFYLCASSIRFATNEKLFFGSGTQLSVL.

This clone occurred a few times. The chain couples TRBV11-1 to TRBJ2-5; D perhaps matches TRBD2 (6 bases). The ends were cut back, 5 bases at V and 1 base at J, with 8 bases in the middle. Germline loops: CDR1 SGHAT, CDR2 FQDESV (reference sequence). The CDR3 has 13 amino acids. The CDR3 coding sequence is TGTGCCAGCAGCCCCGGGAGCCAAGAGACCCAGTACTTC. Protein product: CASSPGSQETQYF.

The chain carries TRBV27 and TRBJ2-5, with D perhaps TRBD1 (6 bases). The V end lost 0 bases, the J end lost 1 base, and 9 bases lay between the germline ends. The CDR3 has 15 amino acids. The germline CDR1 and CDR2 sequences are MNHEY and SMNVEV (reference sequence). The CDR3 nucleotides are TGTGCCAGCAGTTTATCCGGACAGCCCCAAGAGACCCAGTACTTC. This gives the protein CASSLSGQPQETQYF.

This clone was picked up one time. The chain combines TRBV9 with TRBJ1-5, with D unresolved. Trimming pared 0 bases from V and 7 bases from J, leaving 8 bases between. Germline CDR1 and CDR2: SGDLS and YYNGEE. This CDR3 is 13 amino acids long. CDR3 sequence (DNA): TGTGCCAGCAGCGTAGATCCAGAACAGCCCCAGCATTTT. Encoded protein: CASSVDPEQPQHF.

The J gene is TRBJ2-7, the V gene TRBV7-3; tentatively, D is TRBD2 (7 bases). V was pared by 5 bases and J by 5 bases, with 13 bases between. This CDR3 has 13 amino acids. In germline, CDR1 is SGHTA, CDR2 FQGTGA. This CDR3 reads CASSPGGGDEQYF. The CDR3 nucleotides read TGTGCCAGCAGCCCCGGAGGGGGGGACGAGCAGTACTTC.

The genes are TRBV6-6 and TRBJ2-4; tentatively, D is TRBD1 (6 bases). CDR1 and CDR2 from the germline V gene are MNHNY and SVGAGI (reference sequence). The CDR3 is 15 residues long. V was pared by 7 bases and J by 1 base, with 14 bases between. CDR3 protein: CASNRGTSAKNIQYF. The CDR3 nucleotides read TGTGCCAGCAACAGAGGGACATCGGCCAAAAACATTCAGTACTTC.

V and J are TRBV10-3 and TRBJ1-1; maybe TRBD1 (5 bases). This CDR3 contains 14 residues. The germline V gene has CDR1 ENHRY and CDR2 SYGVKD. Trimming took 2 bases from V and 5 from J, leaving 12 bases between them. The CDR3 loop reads CAISEEGRGTEAFF. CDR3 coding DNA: TGTGCCATCAGTGAGGAGGGCCGGGGGACTGAAGCTTTCTTT.

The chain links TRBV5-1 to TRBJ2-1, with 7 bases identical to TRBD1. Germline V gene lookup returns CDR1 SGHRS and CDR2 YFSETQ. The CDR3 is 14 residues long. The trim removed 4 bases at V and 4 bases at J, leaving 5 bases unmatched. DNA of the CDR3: TGCGCCAGCAGCCCGCCGGACAGGTACAATGAGCAGTTCTTC. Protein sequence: CASSPPDRYNEQFF.

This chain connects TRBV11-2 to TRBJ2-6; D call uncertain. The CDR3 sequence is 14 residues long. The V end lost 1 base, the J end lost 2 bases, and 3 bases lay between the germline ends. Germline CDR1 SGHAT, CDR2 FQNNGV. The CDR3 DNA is TGTGCCAGCAGCTTAGGGCCTGGGGCCAACGTCCTGACTTTC. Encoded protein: CASSLGPGANVLTF.

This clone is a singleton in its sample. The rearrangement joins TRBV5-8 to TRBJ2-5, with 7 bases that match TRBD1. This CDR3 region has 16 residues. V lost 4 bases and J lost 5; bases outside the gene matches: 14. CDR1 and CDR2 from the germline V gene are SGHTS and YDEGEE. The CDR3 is CASSLGTAARSETQYF. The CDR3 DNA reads TGTGCCAGCAGCCTCGGGACAGCCGCGCGGTCGGAGACCCAGTACTTC.

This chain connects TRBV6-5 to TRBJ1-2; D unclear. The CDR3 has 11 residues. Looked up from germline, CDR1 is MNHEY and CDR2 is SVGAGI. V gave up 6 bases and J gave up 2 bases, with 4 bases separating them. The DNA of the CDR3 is TGTGCCAGCAGGCTAAACTATGGCTACACCTTC. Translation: CASRLNYGYTF.

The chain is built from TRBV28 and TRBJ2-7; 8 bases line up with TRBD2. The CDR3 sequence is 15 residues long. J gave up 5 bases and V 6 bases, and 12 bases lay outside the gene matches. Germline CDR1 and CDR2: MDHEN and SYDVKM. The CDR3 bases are TGTGCCAGCAGCGTACCGGGACTAGTACTCCACGAGCAGTACTTC. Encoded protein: CASSVPGLVLHEQYF.

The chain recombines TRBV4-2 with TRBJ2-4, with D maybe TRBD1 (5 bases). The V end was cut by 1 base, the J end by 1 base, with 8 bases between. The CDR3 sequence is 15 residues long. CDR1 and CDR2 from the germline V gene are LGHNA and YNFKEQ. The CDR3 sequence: CASSQGQGAKNIQYF. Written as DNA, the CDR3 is TGTGCCAGCAGCCAAGGTCAGGGCGCCAAAAACATTCAGTACTTC.

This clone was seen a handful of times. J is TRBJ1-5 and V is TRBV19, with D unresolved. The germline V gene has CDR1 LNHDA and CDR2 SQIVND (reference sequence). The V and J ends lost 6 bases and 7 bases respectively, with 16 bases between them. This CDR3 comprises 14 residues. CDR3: CASRLGGGLQPQHF. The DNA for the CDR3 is TGTGCCAGTAGATTGGGAGGAGGGCTGCAGCCCCAGCATTTT.

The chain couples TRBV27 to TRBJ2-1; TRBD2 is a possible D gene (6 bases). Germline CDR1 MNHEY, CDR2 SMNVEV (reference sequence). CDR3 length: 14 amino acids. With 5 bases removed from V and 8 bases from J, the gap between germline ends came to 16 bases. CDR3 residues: CASSDLSTGDEQFF. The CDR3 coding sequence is TGTGCCAGCAGTGATCTTAGCACGGGGGATGAGCAGTTCTTC.

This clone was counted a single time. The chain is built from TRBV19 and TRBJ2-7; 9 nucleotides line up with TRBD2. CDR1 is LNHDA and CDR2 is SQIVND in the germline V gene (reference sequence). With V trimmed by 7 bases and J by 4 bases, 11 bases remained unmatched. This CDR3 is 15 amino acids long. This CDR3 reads CASIMAGGLQYEQYF. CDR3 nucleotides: TGTGCCAGTATCATGGCGGGGGGGTTACAGTACGAGCAGTACTTC.

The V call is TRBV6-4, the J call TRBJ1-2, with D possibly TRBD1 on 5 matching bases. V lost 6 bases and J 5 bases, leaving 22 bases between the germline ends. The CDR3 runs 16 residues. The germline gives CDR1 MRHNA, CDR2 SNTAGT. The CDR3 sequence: CASSLLTGGRAYGYTF. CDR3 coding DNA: TGTGCCAGCAGCCTCTTGACTGGTGGCAGGGCGTATGGCTACACCTTC.